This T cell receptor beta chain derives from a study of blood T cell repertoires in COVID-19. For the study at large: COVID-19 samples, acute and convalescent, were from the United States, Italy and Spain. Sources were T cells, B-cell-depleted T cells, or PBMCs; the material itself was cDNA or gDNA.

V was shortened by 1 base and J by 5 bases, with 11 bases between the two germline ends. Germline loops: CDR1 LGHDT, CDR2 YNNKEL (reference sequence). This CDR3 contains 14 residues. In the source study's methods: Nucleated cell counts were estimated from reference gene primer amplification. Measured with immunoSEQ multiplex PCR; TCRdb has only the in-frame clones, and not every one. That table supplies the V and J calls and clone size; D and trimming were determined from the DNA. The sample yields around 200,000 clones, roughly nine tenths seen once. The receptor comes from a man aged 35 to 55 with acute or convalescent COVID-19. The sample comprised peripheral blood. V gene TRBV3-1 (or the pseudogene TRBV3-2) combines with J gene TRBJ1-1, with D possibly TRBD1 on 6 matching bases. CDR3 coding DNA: TGTGCCAGCAGCCAAGGCGCCAGGGGTACTGAAGCTTTCTTT. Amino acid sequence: CASSQGARGTEAFF.